These 13 T cell receptor beta chains came from one sample sequenced in a study of blood T cell repertoires in COVID-19. Sequencing was performed with immunoSEQ multiplex PCR; in TCRdb, only in-frame clones are kept and a portion is missing. The data hold fewer than 500,000 clones, with roughly 91% observed a single time. The sample taken for sequencing was peripheral blood. Source of these receptors: a woman in her 30s with acute or convalescent COVID-19.

J is TRBJ2-1 and V is TRBV7-9; TRBD2 aligns across 9 bases. This CDR3 region has 15 residues. Trimming took 5 bases from V and 4 from J; bases not matched to a gene: 6. Per the germline V gene, CDR1 is SEHNR and CDR2 is FQNEAQ (reference sequence). The CDR3 here is CASSPPGLAYNEQFF. Written as DNA, the CDR3 is TGTGCCAGCAGCCCACCGGGACTAGCTTACAATGAGCAGTTCTTC.

This rearrangement joins TRBV18 to TRBJ1-1; 8 bases are a match to TRBD1. Germline V gene data show CDR1 as KGHSH and CDR2 as LQKENI. The J segment lost 2 bases and the V segment lost 5 bases, leaving 10 bases of the junction unmatched. This CDR3 comprises 16 residues. The CDR3 nucleotides are TGTGCCAGCTCAAAGGGGGGGACAGGACTAAACACTGAAGCTTTCTTT. Encoded protein: CASSKGGTGLNTEAFF.

J is TRBJ1-4 and V is TRBV6-5; a weak D match, TRBD1 (6 bases). From germline, CDR1 is MNHEY and CDR2 SVGAGI. Trimming took 7 bases from V and 4 from J, leaving 16 bases between them. The CDR3 contains 15 residues. DNA of the CDR3: TGTGCCAGCATTGGCACAGACAGGAATAATGAAAAACTGTTTTTT. Translating it yields CASIGTDRNNEKLFF.

The chain has TRBV4-1 and TRBJ1-1; D not resolved. The V end was cut by 1 base, the J end by 2 bases, with 8 bases between. The germline V gene has CDR1 MGHRA and CDR2 YSYEKL. The CDR3 loop spans 14 amino acids. CDR3 nucleotides: TGCGCCAGCAGCCAAGTTGAGGGAAACACTGAAGCTTTCTTT. This sequence encodes CASSQVEGNTEAFF.

The CDR3 loop reads CSASPGQGQETQYF. DNA of the CDR3: TGCAGTGCTAGTCCGGGACAGGGGCAAGAGACCCAGTACTTC. The V call is TRBV20-1, the J call TRBJ2-5; 10 nucleotides line up with TRBD1. The CDR3 totals 14 residues. Germline CDR1 DFQATT, CDR2 SNEGSKA (reference sequence). The trim removed 3 bases at V and 2 bases at J, leaving 3 bases unmatched.

The gene calls are TRBV18 and TRBJ1-2; a weak D match, TRBD1 (5 bases). V lost 7 bases, J lost 5 bases, and 8 bases lay in between. Germline CDR1 reads KGHSH; CDR2 reads LQKENI. CDR3 length: 11 residues. The DNA for the CDR3 is TGTGCCAGCTTCGGGGGGTATGGCTACACCTTC. Translated: CASFGGYGYTF.

This rearrangement joins TRBV18 to TRBJ2-3, with 15 bases that match TRBD2. Germline loops: CDR1 KGHSH, CDR2 LQKENI. V lost 4 bases to trimming and J lost 7 bases; unmatched junction nucleotides: 3. CDR3 size: 15 residues. CDR3 protein: CASSRTSGGVNTQYF. The CDR3 coding sequence is TGTGCCAGCTCACGGACTAGCGGGGGGGTTAATACGCAGTATTTT.

The sample holds a few counts of this clone. This CDR3 is also generated by other DNA sequences in the sample. The chain couples TRBV9 to TRBJ2-7; D is unclear. The V end lost 0 bases, the J end lost 0 bases, and 4 bases lay between the germline ends. Germline assignment: CDR1 SGDLS and CDR2 YYNGEE. This CDR3 is built from 13 residues. The CDR3 protein is CASSVGLSYEQYF. The DNA for the CDR3 is TGTGCCAGCAGCGTAGGTCTCTCCTACGAGCAGTACTTC. The complete variable domain, with remaining parts taken from reference TRBV9 and TRBJ2-7, reads DSGVTQTPKHLITATGQRVTLRCSPRSGDLSVYWYQQSLDQGLQFLIQYYNGEERAKGNILERFSAQQFPDLHSELNLSSLELGDSALYFCASSVGLSYEQYFGPGTRLTVT.

The chain carries TRBV12-5 and TRBJ2-7, with 9 positions matching TRBD1. Trimming cost V 0 bases and J 5 bases; bases outside gene matches: 11. Germline CDR1 LGHNT, CDR2 FRNRAP. The CDR3 contains 17 residues. DNA of the CDR3: TGTGCTAGTGGTTTGGTGCAGTTCTGGGACAGGGACCACGAGCAGTACTTC. It codes for CASGLVQFWDRDHEQYF.

The genes are TRBV7-2 and TRBJ2-5; maybe TRBD2 (6 bases). The CDR3 loop spans 14 amino acids. The germline gives CDR1 SGHTA, CDR2 FQGNSA. V was trimmed by 8 bases and J by 5 bases, leaving 18 bases between them. The CDR3 loop is CASRREMGRETQYF. DNA for the CDR3: TGTGCCAGCCGGAGGGAGATGGGAAGGGAGACCCAGTACTTC.

The gene calls are TRBV2 and TRBJ2-4; possibly TRBD1 for D (7 bases). The CDR3 is made up of 15 amino acids. Germline CDR1 is SNHLY and CDR2 is FYNNEI. Trimming left V 4 bases short and J 0 bases short, with 10 bases between. The CDR3 DNA reads TGTGCCAGCAGTGTGCGGGACAGAGCCAAAAACATTCAGTACTTC. It yields the protein CASSVRDRAKNIQYF.

The rearrangement links TRBV3-1 (or the pseudogene TRBV3-2) to TRBJ1-3; D not resolved. CDR1 is LGHDT, CDR2 YNNKEL, per germline (reference sequence). The V end was cut by 3 bases, the J end by 1 base, with 4 bases between. This CDR3 contains 13 residues. CDR3 sequence reads: CASSHRSGNTIYF. The CDR3 DNA sequence: TGTGCCAGCAGCCACAGATCTGGAAACACCATATATTTT.

The chain carries TRBV10-3 and TRBJ1-2; 7 positions match TRBD1. After removal of 7 bases from V and 2 bases from J, the junction contained 4 bases not matched to a gene. The germline gives CDR1 ENHRY, CDR2 SYGVKD. The CDR3 covers 13 residues. The CDR3 is CAIMGQRNYGYTF. CDR3 bases: TGTGCCATCATGGGACAGAGGAACTATGGCTACACCTTC.